The present T cell receptor (beta chain) was sequenced within a study of blood T cell repertoires in COVID-19. Study at large: The samples span acute and convalescent COVID-19 from the United States, Italy and Spain. T cells, B-cell-depleted T cells, or PBMCs supplied cDNA or gDNA.

From germline, CDR1 is SGHAT and CDR2 FQDESV (reference sequence). V shed 2 bases, J shed 4 bases, and the junction held 4 bases outside the gene matches. This CDR3 has 15 residues. In the original processing: Quantification of nucleated cells was approximated via reference gene primer amplification. Generated by immunoSEQ multiplex PCR, the TCRdb table keeps only in-frame clones and is missing some. The DNA gave D and trimming, while V, J and clone size come from that table. The repertoire holds about 170,000 clones, about 80% seen once, with around 2.4% in the top ten. The rearrangement uses TRBV11-1 and TRBJ2-1; 8 bases are shared with TRBD1. Specimen: peripheral blood. This TCR derives from a human donor with acute or convalescent COVID-19. The donor label of this sample is uncertain. The CDR3 loop reads CASSLSTGGYNEQFF. CDR3 nucleotides: TGTGCCAGCAGCTTAAGCACAGGGGGGTACAATGAGCAGTTCTTC.